These 7 T cell receptor beta chains share one sample of origin, sequenced in a study of blood T cell repertoires in COVID-19. Method: immunoSEQ multiplex PCR; TCRdb's copy keeps in-frame clones and lacks some. The sample has 45,000 to 55,000 clones; approximately 89% are singletons. What was sequenced was peripheral blood. Receptors were obtained from a woman older than 75 with acute or convalescent COVID-19.

The rearrangement uses TRBV7-6 and TRBJ1-2; 10 bases are shared with TRBD1. The CDR3 contains 15 residues. V shed 5 bases, J shed 7 bases, and the junction held 10 bases outside the gene matches. The germline V gene encodes CDR1 SGHVS and CDR2 FNYEAQ. In nucleotides, the CDR3 is TGTGCCAGCAGCCAAACTACGACAGGGGGCTTTGGCTACACCTTC. Encoded protein: CASSQTTTGGFGYTF. Supplemented by reference TRBV7-6 and TRBJ1-2, the full variable domain reads GAGVSQSPRYKVTKRGQDVALRCDPISGHVSLYWYRQALGQGPEFLTYFNYEAQQDKSGLPNDRFSAERPEGSISTLTIQRTEQRDSAMYRCASSQTTTGGFGYTFGSGTRLTVV.

The gene calls are TRBV4-1 and TRBJ2-3, with TRBD1 identical over 7 bases. V lost 4 bases and J lost 4; bases outside the gene matches: 11. Germline CDR1 is MGHRA and CDR2 is YSYEKL. This CDR3 spans 16 amino acids. The CDR3 here is CASSLRTGWDADTQYF. CDR3 in DNA: TGCGCCAGCAGCCTGCGGACAGGATGGGATGCAGATACGCAGTATTTT.

This clone was seen once. The chain combines TRBV6-5 with TRBJ1-1, with 8 bases identical to TRBD1. The CDR3 contains 14 residues. The trim removed 0 bases at V and 6 bases at J, leaving 3 bases unmatched. Germline CDR1 MNHEY, CDR2 SVGAGI. CDR3 in DNA: TGTGCCAGCAGTTACTCGACAGGGGCCGCTGAAGCTTTCTTT. Protein product: CASSYSTGAAEAFF.

The chain uses TRBV11-2 and TRBJ2-5; 7 bases are a match to TRBD2. Per the germline V gene, CDR1 is SGHAT and CDR2 is FQNNGV. This CDR3 is built from 15 residues. The ends lost 5 bases at V and 0 bases at J; junction bases unmatched: 6. The CDR3 is CASSVRAGYQETQYF. The CDR3 DNA sequence: TGTGCCAGCAGCGTTCGAGCGGGGTACCAAGAGACCCAGTACTTC.

This sequence joins TRBV11-2 and TRBJ2-5, with 7 bases fitting TRBD1. Germline-derived CDR1 and CDR2 are SGHAT and FQNNGV. The trim removed 5 bases at V and 14 bases at J, leaving 8 bases unmatched. This CDR3 has 11 residues. In DNA, the CDR3 is TGTGCCAGCAGCCCCACCGGGACAGTTTACTTC. Protein: CASSPTGTVYF.

This clone is a singleton in its sample. The rearrangement uses TRBV5-1 and TRBJ2-1; D gene unclear. This CDR3 contains 14 residues. The germline V gene encodes CDR1 SGHRS and CDR2 YFSETQ. The germline V and J ends were trimmed by 4 bases and 7 bases, with 15 bases remaining between them. CDR3 sequence reads: CASSPLVQSNEQFF. In DNA, the CDR3 is TGCGCCAGCAGCCCCTTGGTACAGTCGAATGAGCAGTTCTTC.

The V call is TRBV7-8, the J call TRBJ1-5; D may be TRBD1 (5 bases). The CDR3 totals 14 residues. Per the germline V gene, CDR1 is SGHVS and CDR2 is FQNEAQ. Trimming stripped 3 bases from V and 6 bases from J, with 12 bases between. In DNA form, the CDR3 reads TGTGCCAGCAGCTTTTCAGGGAGGTTTCAGCCCCAGCATTTT. Protein: CASSFSGRFQPQHF.